The 24 T cell receptor beta chains below were found in one sample sequenced in a study of blood T cell repertoires in COVID-19 (dated by TCRdb to 2020 to 2022). Library generation was performed with the immunoSEQ multiplex PCR assay. TCRdb provides this immuneACCESS table in a form limited to in-frame rearrangements. Some clones are lacking; in checked studies, under half of them reflect an unresolved V gene, and why the rest are absent is not known. The sample yields roughly 270,000 clones; approximately 85% were counted once. Of the sample, 5.1% is held by the ten largest clones. Sequenced: peripheral blood. The receptors derive from a man between 45 and 60 years old with active or convalescent COVID-19.

The chain employs TRBV9 and TRBJ2-3, with no clear D. The CDR3 loop spans 15 amino acids. Germline V gene data show CDR1 as SGDLS and CDR2 as YYNGEE. Trimming removed 4 bases from V and 1 base from J, with 13 bases in between. CDR3 in DNA: TGTGCCAGCAGCTCAACGGCCCAGGGCACAGATACGCAGTATTTT. Its protein product is CASSSTAQGTDTQYF.

The J gene is TRBJ2-5, the V gene TRBV5-1; tentatively, D is TRBD2 (6 bases). Trimming removed 4 bases from V and 2 bases from J, with 15 bases in between. Germline CDR1 and CDR2: SGHRS and YFSETQ. This CDR3 has 15 amino acids. The CDR3 is CASSPPEGSQETQYF. The DNA for the CDR3 is TGCGCCAGCAGCCCCCCGGAGGGGTCTCAAGAGACCCAGTACTTC. Combining the CDR3 with reference TRBV5-1 and TRBJ2-5 gives the whole variable domain KAGVTQTPRYLIKTRGQQVTLSCSPISGHRSVSWYQQTPGQGLQFLFEYFSETQRNKGNFPGRFSGRQFSNSRSEMNVSTLELGDSALYLCASSPPEGSQETQYFGPGTRLLVL.

The CDR3 DNA sequence: TGTGCCTGGAGTGTACTGGAGGGGGCAGAGACCCAGTACTTC. Its translation: CAWSVLEGAETQYF. This chain connects TRBV30 to TRBJ2-5; D perhaps matches TRBD1 (7 bases). The germline V and J ends were trimmed by 0 bases and 4 bases, with 12 bases remaining between them. CDR1 and CDR2 (germline): GTSNPN, SVGIG (reference sequence). This CDR3 spans 14 amino acids.

In this sample, this clone turned up once. The rearrangement joins TRBV3-1 (or the pseudogene TRBV3-2) to TRBJ2-7, with TRBD1 matching over 10 bases. CDR3 size: 14 residues. The germline gives CDR1 LGHDT, CDR2 YNNKEL (reference sequence). Losses at the gene ends were 1 base for V and 4 bases for J; bases not matched to a gene: 1. The CDR3 DNA reads TGTGCCAGCAGCCAAGGGGACAGGGGATACGAGCAGTACTTC. It yields the protein CASSQGDRGYEQYF.

The chain links TRBV2 to TRBJ2-7; 10 bases fit TRBD1. This CDR3 has 12 amino acids. Germline CDR1 SNHLY, CDR2 FYNNEI. With V trimmed by 9 bases and J by 6 bases, 5 bases remained unmatched. The CDR3 here is CARSRDRGEQYF. The CDR3 bases are TGTGCCAGATCCCGGGACAGGGGCGAGCAGTACTTC. Combining the CDR3 with reference TRBV2 and TRBJ2-7 gives the whole variable domain EPEVTQTPSHQVTQMGQEVILRCVPISNHLYFYWYRQILGQKVEFLVSFYNNEISEKSEIFDDQFSVERPDGSNFTLKIRSTKLEDSAMYFCARSRDRGEQYFGPGTRLTVT.

The genes are TRBV20-1 and TRBJ2-7, with 12 positions matching TRBD2. The CDR3 is 20 residues long. Germline CDR1 reads DFQATT; CDR2 reads SNEGSKA (reference sequence). The V and J ends lost 3 bases and 0 bases, in that order; junction bases with no gene match: 18. The CDR3 region is CSASLRRGGASGRASYEQYF. The CDR3, as DNA: TGCAGTGCTAGTCTCAGAAGGGGGGGAGCTAGCGGGAGGGCCTCCTACGAGCAGTACTTC.

The chain is built from TRBV9 and TRBJ2-3, with D tentatively TRBD1 (6 bases). Germline V gene data show CDR1 as SGDLS and CDR2 as YYNGEE. The V gene lost 3 bases and the J gene lost 2 bases, with 7 bases spanning the gap. The CDR3 length is 13 residues. CDR3: CASSEGDTDTQYF. The CDR3 DNA follows: TGTGCCAGCAGCGAGGGGGACACAGATACGCAGTATTTT.

This rearrangement joins TRBV23-1 to TRBJ2-7, with D maybe TRBD2 (6 bases). TRBV23-1 falls under the ORF class, with uncertain function. The CDR3 totals 9 residues. V gave up 10 bases and J gave up 10 bases, with 11 bases separating them. CDR3 sequence (DNA): TGCGCCAACGCGGGGATCCAGTACTTC. Translating gives CANAGIQYF.

This clone was counted a few times. This rearrangement joins TRBV5-1 to TRBJ2-2; D unclear. V was pared by 5 bases and J by 0 bases, with 17 bases between. Germline V gene lookup returns CDR1 SGHRS and CDR2 YFSETQ. CDR3 length: 17 amino acids. The CDR3 DNA reads TGCGCCAGCAGTGGTGGCAGGCCGCCAACGAACACCGGGGAGCTGTTTTTT. It is translated as CASSGGRPPTNTGELFF.

This chain links TRBV7-6 with TRBJ2-2; possibly TRBD2 for D (7 bases). V was pared by 2 bases and J by 3 bases, with 13 bases between. The CDR3 length is 16 residues. Looked up from germline, CDR1 is SGHVS and CDR2 is FNYEAQ. CDR3 protein: CASSLRGEGHTGELFF. The CDR3, as DNA: TGTGCCAGCAGCTTAAGGGGGGAGGGCCACACCGGGGAGCTGTTTTTT.

Only one count was recorded for this clone. This sequence joins TRBV29-1 and TRBJ2-2, with 7 bases matching TRBD1. The CDR3 sequence is 12 residues long. The germline V gene encodes CDR1 SQVTM and CDR2 ANQGSEA. V dropped 4 bases and J dropped 8; count of bases not matched to a gene: 4. The CDR3 region has the DNA TGCAGCGTTGCCAGGGGGAAAGGGGAGCTGTTTTTT. Its protein is CSVARGKGELFF.

The chain is built from TRBV12-3 or TRBV12-4 and TRBJ1-1; D is unclear. This CDR3 comprises 13 residues. V lost 3 bases and J lost 1, with 6 bases in between. CDR3 protein: CASSLGANTEAFF. CDR3 coding DNA: TGTGCCAGCAGTTTGGGCGCGAACACTGAAGCTTTCTTT.

V is TRBV10-3 and J is TRBJ1-1, with 8 bases identical to TRBD1. Trimming cost V 6 bases and J 3 bases; bases outside gene matches: 3. The CDR3 consists of 13 residues. CDR1 and CDR2 (germline): ENHRY, SYGVKD. CDR3 loop: CAIRPQGDTEAFF. The CDR3 nucleotides read TGTGCCATCAGGCCACAGGGGGACACTGAAGCTTTCTTT.

This sequence joins TRBV5-1 and TRBJ2-7; 9 bases align to TRBD1. V lost 0 bases and J lost 7; bases outside the gene matches: 5. This CDR3 is 14 amino acids long. Germline values: CDR1 SGHRS, CDR2 YFSETQ. The CDR3 is CASSLVQGAREQYF. Written as DNA, the CDR3 is TGCGCCAGCAGCTTGGTACAGGGGGCTAGAGAGCAGTACTTC. The variable domain in full, with the rest retrieved from reference TRBV5-1 and TRBJ2-7, is KAGVTQTPRYLIKTRGQQVTLSCSPISGHRSVSWYQQTPGQGLQFLFEYFSETQRNKGNFPGRFSGRQFSNSRSEMNVSTLELGDSALYLCASSLVQGAREQYFGPGTRLTVT.

The CDR3 is CASKPGANVLTF. For the CDR3, the DNA is TGTGCCAGCAAGCCTGGGGCCAACGTCCTGACTTTC. The chain has TRBV2 and TRBJ2-6; D not certain. The V gene's germline CDR1 is SNHLY and CDR2 FYNNEI. V lost 7 bases and J lost 2, with 3 bases in between. The CDR3 sequence is 12 residues long.

V gene TRBV18 combines with J gene TRBJ2-7, with 10 bases matching TRBD1. From germline, CDR1 is KGHSH and CDR2 LQKENI. The trim removed 2 bases at V and 4 bases at J, leaving 2 bases unmatched. CDR3 length: 14 residues. The CDR3 coding sequence is TGTGCCAGCTCACCAGGGACAGGGGCGTACGAGCAGTACTTC. Translated: CASSPGTGAYEQYF.

The chain employs TRBV5-1 and TRBJ2-3; 7 bases line up with TRBD1. Germline lookup yields CDR1 SGHRS and CDR2 YFSETQ. This CDR3 has 14 residues. V was pared by 3 bases and J by 5 bases, with 6 bases of the junction left unmatched. CDR3 sequence reads: CASSSGDSRDTQYF. DNA for the CDR3: TGCGCCAGCAGCTCAGGGGACAGTCGAGATACGCAGTATTTT.

J is TRBJ2-5 and V is TRBV11-2, with 10 nucleotides matching TRBD2. The trim removed 7 bases at V and 3 bases at J, leaving 5 bases unmatched. The CDR3 extends over 14 amino acids. Germline CDR1 SGHAT, CDR2 FQNNGV. CDR3 in amino acids: CASTFTSGKETQYF. In DNA, the CDR3 is TGTGCCAGCACCTTTACTAGCGGGAAAGAGACCCAGTACTTC.

The V call is TRBV10-1, the J call TRBJ1-2; D is unresolved. The CDR3 extends over 11 amino acids. Germline V CDR1 and CDR2: WNHNN, SYGVQD (reference sequence). Deletions cut 8 bases from V and 6 bases from J, with 10 bases between. CDR3 amino acids: CASGRVDGYTF. Written as DNA, the CDR3 is TGCGCCAGCGGGAGGGTGGATGGCTACACCTTC.

The chain is built from TRBV3-1 (or the pseudogene TRBV3-2) and TRBJ1-1; no reliable D call. The CDR3 length is 16 residues. Deletions cut 1 base from V and 4 bases from J, with 16 bases between. Germline values: CDR1 LGHDT, CDR2 YNNKEL (reference sequence). The CDR3 coding sequence is TGTGCCAGCAGCCAAGCCCCCCTACTGACAAGCACTGAAGCTTTCTTT. This codes for CASSQAPLLTSTEAFF.

V gene TRBV7-9 combines with J gene TRBJ1-1; TRBD1 might be the D (5 bases). CDR3 length equals 16 residues. With 2 bases removed from V and 1 base from J, the gap between germline ends came to 14 bases. Germline V CDR1 and CDR2: SEHNR, FQNEAQ (reference sequence). The CDR3 region has the DNA TGTGCCAGCAGCTTATTATCCAGGGAGGGGAACACTGAAGCTTTCTTT. This codes for CASSLLSREGNTEAFF.

CDR3 residues: CASSLVQGASGETQYF. CDR3 nucleotides: TGTGCCAGCAGCTTGGTCCAGGGGGCTAGTGGAGAGACCCAGTACTTC. The V gene is TRBV5-4, the J gene TRBJ2-5, with TRBD1 matching 8 bases. The germline gives CDR1 SGHNT, CDR2 YYREEE (reference sequence). Trimming removed 0 bases from V and 4 bases from J; junction bases left unmatched: 8. The CDR3 is 16 amino acids. Combining the CDR3 with reference TRBV5-4 and TRBJ2-5 gives the whole variable domain ETGVTQSPTHLIKTRGQQVTLRCSSQSGHNTVSWYQQALGQGPQFIFQYYREEENGRGNFPPRFSGLQFPNYSSELNVNALELDDSALYLCASSLVQGASGETQYFGPGTRLLVL.

The chain carries TRBV5-4 and TRBJ2-2; a weak D match, TRBD2 (7 bases). The germline CDR1 and CDR2 sequences are SGHNT and YYREEE (reference sequence). Deletions cut 3 bases from V and 0 bases from J, with 15 bases between. This CDR3 comprises 17 residues. CDR3 region: CASSSGAGGPNTGELFF. DNA for the CDR3: TGTGCCAGCAGCTCCGGCGCCGGGGGGCCGAACACCGGGGAGCTGTTTTTT.

The chain is built from TRBV7-3 and TRBJ2-2; D ambiguous. The CDR3 spans 12 residues. CDR1 SGHTA and CDR2 FQGTGA come from the germline V gene. Trimming removed 5 bases at V and 7 bases at J, with 8 bases between. Here the CDR3 DNA reads TGTGCCAGCAGCGTACAAAGCGGGGAGCTGTTTTTT. It is translated as CASSVQSGELFF.